The 8 T cell receptor beta chains presented below share a single source sample, sequenced in a study of tumor and adjacent non-tumor tissue in lung cancer. The template was RNA from unsorted bulk tissue. This non-tumor lung sample came from over 3 cm beyond the tumor edge. A modified ARM-PCR protocol with three rounds of nested PCR amplified TCRbeta. TCRdb independently ran MiXCR on the multiplex PCR reads; one entry per CDR3 protein. The repertoire includes 60,000 to 80,000 distinct CDR3 sequences, around two thirds of them detected once, and 25% to 35% sits in the top ten. Sequences were obtained from distant non-tumor lung tissue. The receptor source for this set is a woman in her 50s with non-small cell lung cancer.

This rearrangement joins TRBV4-1 to TRBJ2-5; 7 nucleotides line up with TRBD1. The CDR3 contains 17 residues. V dropped 3 bases and J dropped 2; count of bases not matched to a gene: 12. Germline lookup yields CDR1 MGHRA and CDR2 YSYEKL. The CDR3: CASSHWTSSGGQETQYF. CDR3 nucleotides: TGCGCCAGCAGCCACTGGACAAGTTCAGGGGGTCAAGAGACCCAGTACTTC.

The J gene is TRBJ2-1, the V gene TRBV14; D gene unclear. Germline V lookup: CDR1 SGHDN, CDR2 FVKESK. Trimming stripped 2 bases from V and 2 bases from J, with 13 bases between. The CDR3 has 16 residues. In DNA, the CDR3 is TGTGCCAGCAGCCAATATGGTGCAGCCCCCTACAATGAGCAGTTCTTC. Translation: CASSQYGAAPYNEQFF.

To note about this clonotype: A read error may explain this, as a much larger clone is one base away. This chain uses TRBV7-9 with TRBJ2-3; D is perhaps TRBD2 (6 bases). This CDR3 has 14 amino acids. The germline gives CDR1 SEHNR, CDR2 FQNEAQ (reference sequence). CDR3 sequence reads: CTSSLEGGAHTQYF. As DNA, the CDR3 is TGTACCAGCAGCTTAGAAGGCGGGGCGCATACGCAGTATTTT.

In the case of this clonotype: A much more abundant neighbour one base away suggests this may be a read error. This chain connects TRBV10-3 to TRBJ2-1; no reliable D call. Per germline, CDR1 ENHRY and CDR2 SYGVKD. There are 14 residues in the CDR3. The CDR3 DNA reads as TGTGTCATCAGTGAGTCTGGGGAAGACAATGAGCAGTTCTTC. This encodes CVISESGEDNEQFF.

The chain is built from TRBV11-2 and TRBJ2-7; 10 nucleotides agree with TRBD1. V lost 2 bases, J lost 6 bases, and 4 bases stayed unmatched. The CDR3 extends over 14 amino acids. Germline lookup yields CDR1 SGHAT and CDR2 FQNNGV. The CDR3 protein is CASSLKDRGSEQYV. The CDR3 DNA is TGTGCCAGCAGCTTAAAGGACAGGGGGAGCGAGCAGTACGTC.

Only one count was recorded for this clonotype. A much larger clone is a single base away; this may be a read error. The CDR3 loop is CASSRAQDSSYEQYF. The CDR3 DNA is TGCGCCAGCAGCCGCGCACAGGACAGCTCCTACGAGCAGTACTTC. This sequence joins TRBV4-1 and TRBJ2-7; a possible D gene is TRBD1 (6 bases). This CDR3 contains 15 residues. CDR1 and CDR2 (germline): MGHRA, YSYEKL. V was shortened by 4 bases and J by 0 bases, with 13 bases between the two germline ends.

About this clonotype: A much larger clonotype is one base distant, so this may be a read error. This rearrangement joins TRBV4-3 to TRBJ1-5; D not resolved. CDR3 length: 14 amino acids. V lost 0 bases to trimming and J lost 6 bases, with 9 bases between them. Germline V gene sequence: CDR1 LGHNA, CDR2 YSLEER. CDR3 DNA: TGCGCCAGCAGCCAAGAGAGATGGATTCAGCCCCAGCATTTT. This gives the protein CASSQERWIQPQHF.

In regard to this clonotype: At one boundary the junction diverges from the germline segment, which might be a read error. This sequence joins TRBV11-1 and TRBJ2-3, with 7 nucleotides matching TRBD1. This CDR3 region has 14 residues. The germline V gene has CDR1 SGHAT and CDR2 FQDESV (reference sequence). The CDR3 DNA is TGTGCCAGCAGCTTAGCGACAGGGATAGATACACAGTATTTT. This sequence encodes CASSLATGIDTQYF.